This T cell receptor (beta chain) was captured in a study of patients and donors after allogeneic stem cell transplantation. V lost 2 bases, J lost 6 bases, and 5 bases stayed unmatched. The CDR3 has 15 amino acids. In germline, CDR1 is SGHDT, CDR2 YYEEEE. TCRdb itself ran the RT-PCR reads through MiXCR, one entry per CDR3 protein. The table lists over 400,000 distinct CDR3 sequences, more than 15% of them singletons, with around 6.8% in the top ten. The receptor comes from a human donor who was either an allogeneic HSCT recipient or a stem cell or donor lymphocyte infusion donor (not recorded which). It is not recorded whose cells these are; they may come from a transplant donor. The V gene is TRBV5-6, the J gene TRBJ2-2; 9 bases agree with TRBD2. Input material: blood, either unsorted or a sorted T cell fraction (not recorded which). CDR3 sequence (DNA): TGTGCCAGCAGCTTTACCGGCGGGGGGGCCGGGGAGCTGTTTTTT. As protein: CASSFTGGGAGELFF.